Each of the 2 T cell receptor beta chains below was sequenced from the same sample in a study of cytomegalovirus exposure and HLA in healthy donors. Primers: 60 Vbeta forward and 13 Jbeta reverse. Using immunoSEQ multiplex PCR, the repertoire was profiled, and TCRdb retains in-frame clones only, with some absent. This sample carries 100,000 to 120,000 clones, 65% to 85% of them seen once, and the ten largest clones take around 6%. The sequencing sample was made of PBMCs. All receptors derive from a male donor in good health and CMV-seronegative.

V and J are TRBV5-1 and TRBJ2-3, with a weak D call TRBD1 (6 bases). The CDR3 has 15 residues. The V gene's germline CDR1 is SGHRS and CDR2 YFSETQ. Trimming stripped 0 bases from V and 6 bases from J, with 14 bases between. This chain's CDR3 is CASSLADWDIDTQYF. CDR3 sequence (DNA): TGCGCCAGCAGCTTGGCCGACTGGGACATCGATACGCAGTATTTT.

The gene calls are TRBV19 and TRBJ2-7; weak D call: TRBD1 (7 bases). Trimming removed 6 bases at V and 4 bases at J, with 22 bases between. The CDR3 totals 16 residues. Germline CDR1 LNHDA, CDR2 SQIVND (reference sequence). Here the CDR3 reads CASRGILRDRRYEQYF. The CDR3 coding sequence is TGTGCCAGTAGGGGGATCCTGCGGGACAGAAGATACGAGCAGTACTTC.